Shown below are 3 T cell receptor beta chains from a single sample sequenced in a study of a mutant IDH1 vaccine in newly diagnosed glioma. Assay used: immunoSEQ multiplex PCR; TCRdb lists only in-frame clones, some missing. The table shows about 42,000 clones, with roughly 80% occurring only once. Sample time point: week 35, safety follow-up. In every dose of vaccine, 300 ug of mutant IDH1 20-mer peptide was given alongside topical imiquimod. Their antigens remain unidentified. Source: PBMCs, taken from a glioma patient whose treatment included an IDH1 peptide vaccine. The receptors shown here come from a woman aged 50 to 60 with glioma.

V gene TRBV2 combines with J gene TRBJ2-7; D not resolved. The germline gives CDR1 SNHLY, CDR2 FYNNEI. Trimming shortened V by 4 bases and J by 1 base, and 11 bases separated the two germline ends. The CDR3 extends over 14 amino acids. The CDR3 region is CASSVVPGSYEQYF. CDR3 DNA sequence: TGTGCCAGCAGTGTCGTGCCAGGTTCCTACGAGCAGTACTTC.

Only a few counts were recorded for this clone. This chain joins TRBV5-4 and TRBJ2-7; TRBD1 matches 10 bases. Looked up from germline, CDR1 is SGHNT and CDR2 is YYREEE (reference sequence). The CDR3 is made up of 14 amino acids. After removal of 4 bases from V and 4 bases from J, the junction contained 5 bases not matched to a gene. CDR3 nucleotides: TGTGCCAGCAGCCCGACAGGGGGCAGGTACGAGCAGTACTTC. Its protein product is CASSPTGGRYEQYF.

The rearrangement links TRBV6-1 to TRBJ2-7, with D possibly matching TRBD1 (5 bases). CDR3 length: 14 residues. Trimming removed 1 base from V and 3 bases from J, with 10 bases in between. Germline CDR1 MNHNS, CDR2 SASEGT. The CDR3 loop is CASSEGGSLYEQYF. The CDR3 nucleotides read TGTGCCAGCAGTGAAGGGGGCAGCCTCTACGAGCAGTACTTC.